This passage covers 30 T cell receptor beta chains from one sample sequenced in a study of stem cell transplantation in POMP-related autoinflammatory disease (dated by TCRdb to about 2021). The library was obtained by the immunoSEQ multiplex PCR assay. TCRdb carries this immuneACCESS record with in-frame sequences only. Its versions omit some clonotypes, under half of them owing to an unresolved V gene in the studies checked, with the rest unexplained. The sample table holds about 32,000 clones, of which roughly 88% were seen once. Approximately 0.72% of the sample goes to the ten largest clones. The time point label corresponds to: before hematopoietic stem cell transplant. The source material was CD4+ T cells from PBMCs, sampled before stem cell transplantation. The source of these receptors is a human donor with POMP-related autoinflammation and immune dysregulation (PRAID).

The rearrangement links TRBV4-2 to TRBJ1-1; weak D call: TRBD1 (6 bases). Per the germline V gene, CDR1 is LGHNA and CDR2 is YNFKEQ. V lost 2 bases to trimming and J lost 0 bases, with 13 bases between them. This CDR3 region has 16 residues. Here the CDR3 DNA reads TGTGCCAGCAGCCAAAGACAGGTGATTATGAACACTGAAGCTTTCTTT. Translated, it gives CASSQRQVIMNTEAFF.

CDR3 in amino acids: CASSLEGRKLFF. In DNA, the CDR3 is TGTGCCAGCAGCTTAGAGGGTCGAAAACTGTTTTTT. V usage is TRBV7-9 and J usage is TRBJ1-4; no firm D call. The CDR3 is 12 residues long. Trimming cost V 1 base and J 10 bases, with 7 bases left between them. In germline, CDR1 is SEHNR, CDR2 FQNEAQ (reference sequence).

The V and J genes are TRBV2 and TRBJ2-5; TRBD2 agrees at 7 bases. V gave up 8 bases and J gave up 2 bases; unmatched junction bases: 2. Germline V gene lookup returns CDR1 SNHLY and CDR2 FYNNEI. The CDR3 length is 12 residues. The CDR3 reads CASGTTQETQYF. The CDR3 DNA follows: TGTGCCAGCGGGACTACACAAGAGACCCAGTACTTC.

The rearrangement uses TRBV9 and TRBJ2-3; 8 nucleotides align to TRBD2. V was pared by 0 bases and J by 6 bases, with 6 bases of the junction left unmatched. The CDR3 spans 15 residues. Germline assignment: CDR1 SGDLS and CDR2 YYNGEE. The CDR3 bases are TGTGCCAGCAGCGTAGGCGGGGGGAGTGGGGATACGCAGTATTTT. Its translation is CASSVGGGSGDTQYF.

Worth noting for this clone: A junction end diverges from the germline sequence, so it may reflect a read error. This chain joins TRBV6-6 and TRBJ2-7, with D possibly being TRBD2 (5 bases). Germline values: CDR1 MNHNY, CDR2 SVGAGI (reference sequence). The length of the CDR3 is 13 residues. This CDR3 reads CASSYSPDYGQYF. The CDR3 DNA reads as TGTGCCAGCAGTTACTCACCAGACTACGGGCAGTACTTC.

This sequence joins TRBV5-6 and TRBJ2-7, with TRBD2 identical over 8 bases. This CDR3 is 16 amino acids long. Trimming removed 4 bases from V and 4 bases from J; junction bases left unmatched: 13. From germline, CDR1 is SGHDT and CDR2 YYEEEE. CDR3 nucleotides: TGTGCCAGCAGCCAGTGGGTAGCGGGGTGGATGTACGAGCAGTACTTC. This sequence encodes CASSQWVAGWMYEQYF. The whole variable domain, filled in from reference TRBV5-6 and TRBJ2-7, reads DAGVTQSPTHLIKTRGQQVTLRCSPKSGHDTVSWYQQALGQGPQFIFQYYEEEERQRGNFPDRFSGHQFPNYSSELNVNALLLGDSALYLCASSQWVAGWMYEQYFGPGTRLTVT.

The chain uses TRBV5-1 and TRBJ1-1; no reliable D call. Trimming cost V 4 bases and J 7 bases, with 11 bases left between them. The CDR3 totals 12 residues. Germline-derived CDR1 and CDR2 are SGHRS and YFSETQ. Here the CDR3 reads CASSGGPSEAFF. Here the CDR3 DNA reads TGCGCCAGCAGCGGCGGTCCAAGTGAAGCTTTCTTT.

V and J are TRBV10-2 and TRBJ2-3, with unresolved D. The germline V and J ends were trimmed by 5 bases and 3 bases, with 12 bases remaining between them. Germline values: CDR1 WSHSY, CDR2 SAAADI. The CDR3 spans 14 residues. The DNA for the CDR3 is TGCGCCAGCAGTCGAACCCTTTGGACAGATACGCAGTATTTT. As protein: CASSRTLWTDTQYF.

DNA for the CDR3: TGCGCCAGCAGCTTGGGGGCTAGCGGGGGAGATGAGACCCAGTACTTC. This sequence encodes CASSLGASGGDETQYF. The gene calls are TRBV5-1 and TRBJ2-5, with 10 bases lining up with TRBD2. This CDR3 comprises 16 residues. J was trimmed by 5 bases and V by 0 bases; bases with no gene match: 7. Germline CDR1 and CDR2: SGHRS and YFSETQ.

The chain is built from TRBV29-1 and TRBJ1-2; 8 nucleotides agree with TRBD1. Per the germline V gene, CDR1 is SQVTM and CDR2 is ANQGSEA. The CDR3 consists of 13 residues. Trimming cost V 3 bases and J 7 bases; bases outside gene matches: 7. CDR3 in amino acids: CSVDGQGIFGYTF. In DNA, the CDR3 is TGCAGCGTTGATGGACAGGGAATCTTTGGCTACACCTTC.

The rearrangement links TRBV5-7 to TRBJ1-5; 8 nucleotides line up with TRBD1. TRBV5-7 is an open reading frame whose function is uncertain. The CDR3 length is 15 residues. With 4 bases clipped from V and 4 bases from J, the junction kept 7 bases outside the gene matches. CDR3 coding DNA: TGTGCCAGCAGCCCGGACAGGGAGGGTAATCAGCCCCAGCATTTT. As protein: CASSPDREGNQPQHF.

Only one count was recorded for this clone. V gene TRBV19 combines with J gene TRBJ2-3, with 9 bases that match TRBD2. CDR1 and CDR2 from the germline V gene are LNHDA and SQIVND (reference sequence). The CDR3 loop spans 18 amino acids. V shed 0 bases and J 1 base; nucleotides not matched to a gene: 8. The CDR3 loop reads CASSIDLGASGGTDTQYF. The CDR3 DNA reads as TGTGCCAGTAGTATAGATCTCGGGGCTAGCGGGGGCACAGATACGCAGTATTTT.

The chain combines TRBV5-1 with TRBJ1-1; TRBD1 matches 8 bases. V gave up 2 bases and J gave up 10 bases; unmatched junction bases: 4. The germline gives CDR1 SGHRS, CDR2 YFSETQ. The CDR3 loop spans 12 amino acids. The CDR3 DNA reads TGCGCCAGCAGCTTACAGGGGGAGGCAGCTTTCTTT. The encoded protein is CASSLQGEAAFF. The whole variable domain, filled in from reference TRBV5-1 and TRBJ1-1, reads KAGVTQTPRYLIKTRGQQVTLSCSPISGHRSVSWYQQTPGQGLQFLFEYFSETQRNKGNFPGRFSGRQFSNSRSEMNVSTLELGDSALYLCASSLQGEAAFFGQGTRLTVV.

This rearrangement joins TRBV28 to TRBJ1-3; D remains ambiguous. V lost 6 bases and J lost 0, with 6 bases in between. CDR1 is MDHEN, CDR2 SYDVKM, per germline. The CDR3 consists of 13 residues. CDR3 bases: TGTGCCAGCAGAGTGAGCTCTGGAAACACCATATATTTT. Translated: CASRVSSGNTIYF.

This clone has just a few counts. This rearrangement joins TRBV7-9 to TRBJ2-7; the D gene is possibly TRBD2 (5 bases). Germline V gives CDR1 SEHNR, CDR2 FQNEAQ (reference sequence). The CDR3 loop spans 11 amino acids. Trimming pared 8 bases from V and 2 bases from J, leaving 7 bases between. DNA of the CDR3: TGTGCCAGCGGGAGCCCCTACGAGCAGTACTTC. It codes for CASGSPYEQYF.

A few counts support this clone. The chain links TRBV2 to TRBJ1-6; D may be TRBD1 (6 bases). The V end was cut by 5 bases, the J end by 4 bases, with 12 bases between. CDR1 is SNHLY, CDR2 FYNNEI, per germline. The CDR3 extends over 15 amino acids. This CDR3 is CASSQQGLYNSPLHF. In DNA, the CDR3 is TGTGCCAGCAGTCAACAGGGCCTTTATAATTCACCCCTCCACTTT.

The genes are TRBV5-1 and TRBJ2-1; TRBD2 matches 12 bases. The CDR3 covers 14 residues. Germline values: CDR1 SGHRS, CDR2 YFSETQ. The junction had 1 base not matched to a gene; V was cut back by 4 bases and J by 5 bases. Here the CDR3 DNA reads TGCGCCAGCAGCGCTAGCGGGGGGGACAATGAGCAGTTCTTC. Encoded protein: CASSASGGDNEQFF.

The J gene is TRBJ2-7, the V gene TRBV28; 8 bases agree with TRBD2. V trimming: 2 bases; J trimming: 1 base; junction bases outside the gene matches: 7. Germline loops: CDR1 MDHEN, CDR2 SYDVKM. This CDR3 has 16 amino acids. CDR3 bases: TGTGCCAGCAGTTTAGATACTAGCGGAAAATCCTACGAGCAGTACTTC. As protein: CASSLDTSGKSYEQYF.

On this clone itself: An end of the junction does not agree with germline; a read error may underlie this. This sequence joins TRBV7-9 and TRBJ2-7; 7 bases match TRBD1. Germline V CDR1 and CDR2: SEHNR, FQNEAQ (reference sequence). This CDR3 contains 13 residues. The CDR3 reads CASSPQPGGEQYF. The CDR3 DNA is TGTGCTAGCAGCCCGCAACCAGGGGGCGAGCAGTACTTC.

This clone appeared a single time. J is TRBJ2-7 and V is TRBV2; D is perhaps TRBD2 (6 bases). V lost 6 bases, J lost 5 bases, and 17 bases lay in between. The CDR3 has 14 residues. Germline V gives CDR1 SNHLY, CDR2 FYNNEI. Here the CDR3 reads CASRLGRDGHEQYF. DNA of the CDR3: TGTGCCAGCAGGCTGGGGCGGGATGGGCACGAGCAGTACTTC.

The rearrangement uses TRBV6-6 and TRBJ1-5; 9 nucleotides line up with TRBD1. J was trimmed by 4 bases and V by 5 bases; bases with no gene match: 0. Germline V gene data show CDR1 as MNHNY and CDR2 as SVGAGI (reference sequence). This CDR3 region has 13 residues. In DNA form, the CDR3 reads TGTGCCAGCAGTGACAGGGGGAATCAGCCCCAGCATTTT. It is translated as CASSDRGNQPQHF.

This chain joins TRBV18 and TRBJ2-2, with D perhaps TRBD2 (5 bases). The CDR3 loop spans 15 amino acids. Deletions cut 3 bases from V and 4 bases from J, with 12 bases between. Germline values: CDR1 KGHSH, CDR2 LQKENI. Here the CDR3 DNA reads TGTGCCAGCTCACCGGCTGGACTTAGCACCGGGGAGCTGTTTTTT. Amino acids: CASSPAGLSTGELFF. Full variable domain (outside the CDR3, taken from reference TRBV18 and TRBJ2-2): NAGVMQNPRHLVRRRGQEARLRCSPMKGHSHVYWYRQLPEEGLKFMVYLQKENIIDESGMPKERFSAEFPKEGPSILRIQQVVRGDSAAYFCASSPAGLSTGELFFGEGSRLTVL.

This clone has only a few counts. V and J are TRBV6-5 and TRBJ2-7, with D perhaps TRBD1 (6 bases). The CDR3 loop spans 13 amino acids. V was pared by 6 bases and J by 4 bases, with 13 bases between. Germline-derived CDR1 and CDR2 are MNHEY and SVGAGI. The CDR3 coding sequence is TGTGCCAGCAGGGGGACACCCAGATACGAGCAGTACTTC. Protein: CASRGTPRYEQYF.

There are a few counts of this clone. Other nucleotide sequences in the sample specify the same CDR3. The CDR3 loop reads CSAKGNTEAFF. CDR3 in DNA: TGCAGTGCTAAAGGGAACACTGAAGCTTTCTTT. The chain is built from TRBV20-1 and TRBJ1-1; D gene unclear. The CDR3 loop spans 11 amino acids. Germline V lookup: CDR1 DFQATT, CDR2 SNEGSKA (reference sequence). V lost 4 bases and J 1 base, leaving 4 bases between the germline ends.

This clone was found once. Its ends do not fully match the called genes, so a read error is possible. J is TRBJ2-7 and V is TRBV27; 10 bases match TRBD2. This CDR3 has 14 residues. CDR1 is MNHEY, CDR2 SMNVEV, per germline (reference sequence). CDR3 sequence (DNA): TGTGTCAGCAGCTCTACTAGCGGGAAGGACGAGCAGTACTTC. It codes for CVSSSTSGKDEQYF.

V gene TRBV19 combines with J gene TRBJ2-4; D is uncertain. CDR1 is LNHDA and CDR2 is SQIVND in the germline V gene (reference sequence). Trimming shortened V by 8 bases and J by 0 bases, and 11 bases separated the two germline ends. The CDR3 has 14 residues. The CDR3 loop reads CASAPFLAKNIQYF. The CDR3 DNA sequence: TGTGCCAGTGCCCCCTTTTTAGCCAAAAACATTCAGTACTTC.

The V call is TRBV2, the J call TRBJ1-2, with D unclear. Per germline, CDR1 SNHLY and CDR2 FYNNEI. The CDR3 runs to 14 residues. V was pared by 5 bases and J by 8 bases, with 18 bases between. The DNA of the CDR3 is TGTGCCAGCAGTAAAGGTCACCCAGAGAGGGGCTACACCTTC. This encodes CASSKGHPERGYTF. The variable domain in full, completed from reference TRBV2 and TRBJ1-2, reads EPEVTQTPSHQVTQMGQEVILRCVPISNHLYFYWYRQILGQKVEFLVSFYNNEISEKSEIFDDQFSVERPDGSNFTLKIRSTKLEDSAMYFCASSKGHPERGYTFGSGTRLTVV.

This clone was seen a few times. The CDR3 sequence: CASSRQGVGNSPLHF. The DNA of the CDR3 is TGTGCCAGTAGCAGACAGGGGGTAGGTAATTCACCCCTCCACTTT. This rearrangement joins TRBV19 to TRBJ1-6; TRBD1 aligns across 9 bases. Germline CDR1 LNHDA, CDR2 SQIVND (reference sequence). The CDR3 is 15 amino acids. Trimming removed 6 bases from V and 6 bases from J; junction bases left unmatched: 6.

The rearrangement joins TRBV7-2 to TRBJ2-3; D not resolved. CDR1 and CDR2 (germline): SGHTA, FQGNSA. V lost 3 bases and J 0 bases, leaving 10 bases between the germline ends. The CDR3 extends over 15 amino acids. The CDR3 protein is CASSFVGISTDTQYF. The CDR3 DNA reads TGTGCCAGCAGCTTCGTGGGAATTAGCACAGATACGCAGTATTTT. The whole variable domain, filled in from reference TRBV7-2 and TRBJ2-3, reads GAGVSQSPSNKVTEKGKDVELRCDPISGHTALYWYRQSLGQGLEFLIYFQGNSAPDKSGLPSDRFSAERTGGSVSTLTIQRTQQEDSAVYLCASSFVGISTDTQYFGPGTRLTVL.

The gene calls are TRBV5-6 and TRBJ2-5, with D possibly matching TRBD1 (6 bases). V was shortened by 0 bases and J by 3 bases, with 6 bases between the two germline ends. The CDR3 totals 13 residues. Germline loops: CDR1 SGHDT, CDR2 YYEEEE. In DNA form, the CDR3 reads TGTGCCAGCAGCTTGGGGACAGAAGAGACCCAGTACTTC. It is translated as CASSLGTEETQYF.